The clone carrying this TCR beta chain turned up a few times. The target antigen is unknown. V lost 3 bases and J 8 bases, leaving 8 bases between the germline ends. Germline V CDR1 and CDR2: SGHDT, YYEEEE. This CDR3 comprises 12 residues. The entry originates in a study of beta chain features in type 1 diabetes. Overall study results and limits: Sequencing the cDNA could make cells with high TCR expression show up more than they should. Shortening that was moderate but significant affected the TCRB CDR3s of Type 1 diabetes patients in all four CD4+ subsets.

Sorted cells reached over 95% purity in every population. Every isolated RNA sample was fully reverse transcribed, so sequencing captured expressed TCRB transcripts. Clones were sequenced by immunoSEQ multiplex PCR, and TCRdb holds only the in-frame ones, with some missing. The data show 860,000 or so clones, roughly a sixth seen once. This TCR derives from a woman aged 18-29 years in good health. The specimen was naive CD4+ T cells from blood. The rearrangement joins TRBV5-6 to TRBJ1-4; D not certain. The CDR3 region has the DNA TGTGCCAGCAGCTCCGAACACGAAAAACTGTTTTTT. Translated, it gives CASSSEHEKLFF.